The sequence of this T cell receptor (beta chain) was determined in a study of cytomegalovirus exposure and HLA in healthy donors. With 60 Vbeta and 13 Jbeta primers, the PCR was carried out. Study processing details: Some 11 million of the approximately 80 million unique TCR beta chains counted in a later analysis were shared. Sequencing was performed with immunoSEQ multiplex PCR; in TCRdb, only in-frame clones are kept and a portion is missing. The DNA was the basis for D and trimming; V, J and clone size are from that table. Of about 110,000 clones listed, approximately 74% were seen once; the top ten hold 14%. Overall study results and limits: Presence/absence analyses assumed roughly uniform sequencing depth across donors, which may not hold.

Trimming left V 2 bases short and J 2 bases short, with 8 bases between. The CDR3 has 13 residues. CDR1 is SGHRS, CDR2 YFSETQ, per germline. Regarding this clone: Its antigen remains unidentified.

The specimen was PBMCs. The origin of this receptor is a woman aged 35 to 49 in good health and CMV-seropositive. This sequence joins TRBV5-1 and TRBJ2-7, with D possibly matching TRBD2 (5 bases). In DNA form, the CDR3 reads TGCGCCAGCAGCTTCGGACTGGCCTACGAGCAGTACTTC. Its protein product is CASSFGLAYEQYF.